This T cell receptor beta chain was identified in a study of T cells expressing NK-cell markers. Following a re-call of the 5' RACE reads, TCRdb has one entry per CDR3 protein and lacks DNA. The sample features under 200,000 distinct CDR3 sequences, with approximately 17% in its top ten. In the case of this clonotype: The target antigen is unknown.

Study-level findings and limits: NKG2C+ dominant clonotypes from roughly 6 donors made up about 1.0-7.5% of CD8+ T cells.

Sequencing was carried out using blood T cells: a sorted CD56 or NKG2C T cell subset, CD4+ or CD8+ T cells, or bulk PBMC T cells (not recorded which). The receptor's source is a woman aged 18 to 75 in good health.

CDR3 sequence reads: CATSPGGNYGYTF. This chain connects TRBV24-1 to TRBJ1-2. The CDR3 runs to 13 residues. Germline assignment: CDR1 KGHDR and CDR2 SFDVKD.